A single sample gave rise to the 22 T cell receptor beta chains below, sequenced in a study of T cells expressing NK-cell markers. TCRdb re-called the 5' RACE reads, yielding one record per CDR3 amino acid sequence without DNA. The sample has almost 450,000 distinct CDR3 sequences; the top ten hold roughly 7.2%. The sample was blood T cells: a sorted CD56 or NKG2C T cell subset, CD4+ or CD8+ T cells, or bulk PBMC T cells (not recorded which). These receptors all come from a woman aged 18 to 75 in good health.

The V and J genes are TRBV11-2 and TRBJ2-1; TCRdb picks TRBD1, but there is no DNA to check that call. The CDR3 covers 15 residues. Germline lookup yields CDR1 SGHAT and CDR2 FQNNGV. CDR3 in amino acids: CASSSQKRGWNEQFF.

The gene calls are TRBV19 and TRBJ2-1. Germline loops: CDR1 LNHDA, CDR2 SQIVND (reference sequence). CDR3 length: 13 residues. CDR3 residues: CASSDRTYNEQFF.

The CDR3 region is CASSYLTGPSTDTQYF. The V and J genes are TRBV6-5 and TRBJ2-3; TCRdb proposes TRBD1, but this gene call is untestable without DNA. The length of the CDR3 is 16 residues. Germline lookup yields CDR1 MNHEY and CDR2 SVGAGI.

V is TRBV6-1 and J is TRBJ2-7; checking the TCRdb D call of TRBD1 is not possible without DNA. CDR1 is MNHNS and CDR2 is SASEGT in the germline V gene. This CDR3 region has 15 residues. The CDR3 spells CASSQKQGAKHEQYF.

The chain uses TRBV7-2 and TRBJ1-5. Germline loops: CDR1 SGHTA, CDR2 FQGNSA. This CDR3 is built from 15 residues. The CDR3 here is CASSLNNLGSQPQHF.

The chain carries TRBV5-6 and TRBJ2-1. From germline, CDR1 is SGHDT and CDR2 YYEEEE. The CDR3 has 13 amino acids. CDR3 sequence reads: CASSGWGYNEQFF.

The chain uses TRBV4-2 and TRBJ1-6. The V gene's germline CDR1 is LGHNA and CDR2 YNFKEQ. The CDR3 runs 17 residues. The CDR3 loop reads CASSPTASHPYNSPLHF.

J is TRBJ2-5 and V is TRBV20-1; as DNA is missing, the TRBD2 call by TCRdb cannot be tested. The germline V gene encodes CDR1 DFQATT and CDR2 SNEGSKA (reference sequence). The CDR3 runs 15 residues. The CDR3 sequence is CSASRGLAGQETQYF.

V and J are TRBV20-1 and TRBJ2-1; lacking DNA, the TRBD2 call made by TCRdb goes unchecked. Germline V CDR1 and CDR2: DFQATT, SNEGSKA (reference sequence). The CDR3 is 16 residues long. The CDR3 loop reads CSASPVAGWSYNEQFF.

The chain joins TRBV7-9 to TRBJ1-3; absent DNA, TCRdb's TRBD1 call cannot be checked. CDR3 length: 16 amino acids. The germline CDR1 and CDR2 sequences are SEHNR and FQNEAQ (reference sequence). The CDR3 reads CASSHTAGAGGNTIYF.

V and J are TRBV6-2 or TRBV6-3 and TRBJ2-5; TCRdb calls TRBD2, which cannot be checked without DNA. This CDR3 contains 16 residues. The germline gives CDR1 MNHEY, CDR2 SVGEGT. The CDR3 sequence is CASSYGLSGGLKTQYF.

The CDR3 sequence: CASSYWTPNTGELFF. The chain joins TRBV6-2 or TRBV6-3 to TRBJ2-2. CDR3 length equals 15 residues. In germline, CDR1 is MNHEY, CDR2 SVGEGT.

This chain connects TRBV12-3 or TRBV12-4 to TRBJ2-5; there is no DNA to check the TCRdb D call of TRBD1. The CDR3 sequence is 14 residues long. CDR3 protein: CASSPGQIQETQYF.

The chain has TRBV5-1 and TRBJ2-3. Germline loops: CDR1 SGHRS, CDR2 YFSETQ. This CDR3 contains 13 residues. The CDR3 sequence: CASSLAMVDTQYF.

This chain connects TRBV6-2 or TRBV6-3 to TRBJ2-5; checking the TCRdb D call of TRBD1 is not possible without DNA. CDR1 is MNHEY, CDR2 SVGEGT, per germline. The CDR3 runs to 13 residues. This CDR3 is CASTDRVQETQYF.

The chain links TRBV20-1 to TRBJ2-1; TCRdb lists TRBD1, though no DNA is available to test this call. CDR3 size: 11 residues. Germline CDR1 is DFQATT and CDR2 is SNEGSKA (reference sequence). The CDR3 loop is CSAPGQSSPFF.

The chain carries TRBV6-4 and TRBJ2-1. Germline V gene data show CDR1 as MRHNA and CDR2 as SNTAGT. This CDR3 is 14 amino acids long. CDR3 loop: CASSDSRDYNEQFF.

The chain joins TRBV3-1 to TRBJ1-1; TCRdb gives TRBD1 as the D gene, but with no DNA this cannot be confirmed. Germline loops: CDR1 LGHDT, CDR2 YNNKEL (reference sequence). This CDR3 contains 12 residues. Here the CDR3 reads CASTGTGTEAFF.

V and J are TRBV6-2 or TRBV6-3 and TRBJ1-6. Germline CDR1 MNHEY, CDR2 SVGEGT. CDR3 length equals 11 residues. The CDR3 region is CASTAYGPLHF.

This chain connects TRBV2 to TRBJ2-5; TCRdb's D call of TRBD2 is untestable without DNA. This CDR3 region has 14 residues. Germline V gene sequence: CDR1 SNHLY, CDR2 FYNNEI. The CDR3 sequence: CASSLLATGETQYF.

The rearrangement uses TRBV30 and TRBJ2-3. The CDR3 is 14 amino acids. Germline assignment: CDR1 GTSNPN and CDR2 SVGIG (reference sequence). The chain's CDR3 is CAWSATQYTDTQYF.

The rearrangement joins TRBV9 to TRBJ2-6; TCRdb lists TRBD1, though no DNA is available to test this call. Germline CDR1 reads SGDLS; CDR2 reads YYNGEE. This CDR3 region has 18 residues. The CDR3 protein is CASSVNPGRSSGANVLTF.